This TCR beta chain was obtained from a study of graft-versus-host responses after intestinal transplantation. Turning to the study itself: Those transplanted obtained multivisceral, liver-intestinal, or isolated intestinal grafts. Induction with anti-thymocyte globulin, then tacrolimus and steroids for roughly 3 years, was given to all recipients.

This clone was seen just once. Antigen: not known. The table came from immunoSEQ multiplex PCR; TCRdb's copy has only in-frame clones and leaves some out. The sample has about 88,000 clones; approximately 90% are singletons. This CDR3 is 15 amino acids long. CDR1 is MNHNS and CDR2 is SASEGT in the germline V gene. The trim removed 1 base at V and 4 bases at J, leaving 5 bases unmatched. Study-level results: Declines in HvG clones occurring early post-transplant were associated with peak circulating GvH clone levels. Recipient bone marrow held GvH clones, some seen earlier in ileum or blood.

Sequences were derived from unstimulated CD4+ T cells sorted from spleen or lymph node cells, sampled before transplant. This chain links TRBV6-1 with TRBJ2-7, with TRBD2 matching over 9 bases. This TCR derives from a human donor who was the organ donor for an intestinal transplant. The chain's CDR3 is CASSEEAGGWYEQYF. The DNA for the CDR3 is TGTGCCAGCAGTGAAGAGGCGGGGGGGTGGTACGAGCAGTACTTC.